This T cell receptor (beta chain) was recovered during a study of molecular identifiers for immune sequencing clone quantification (dated by TCRdb to the late 2010s). For the wider study: For a replicate experiment, RNA from around 20,000 or 100,000 naive CD8 T cells was divided into five aliquots, of which four were sequenced. This methods study used CD8 T cells to benchmark TCR RNA copy counting and molecular-identifier clustering-based TCR repertoire sequencing (MIDCIRS).

Libraries of naive CD8 T cells were generated from roughly 20,000 to 1,000,000 sorted cells, with 10%, 30% or 50% of the purified RNA used. Naive CD8 T cells, defined as CD8+CD4-CCR7+CD45RA+, were FACS-sorted into RLT Plus buffer on a BD FACSAria II. Detection sensitivity was tested by spiking Jurkat RNA equal to about eleven TCR copies' worth into samples containing about 20,000-1,000,000 naive CD8 T cells. CD8 T cells were enriched with RosetteSep CD8+ T Cell Enrichment Cocktail and Ficoll-Paque, followed by ACK red cell lysis. Via the germline V gene (reference sequence), CDR1 is DFQATT and CDR2 SNEGSKA. From the cysteine through the phenylalanine, the CDR3 covers 19 amino acids. Solely the CDR3 DNA is kept, with 57 bases framed from the first base. At the junction V is shortened by 2 bases and J by 1 base; bases outside the gene matches: 18. Library method: PCR. Sequencing took place on an Illumina HiSeq 4000. Preparation of bulk TCR libraries followed a previously described approach, with the TCR primers listed in Table S5. Total RNA was purified with the Qiagen AllPrep DNA/RNA kit. Before analysis, reads from multiple sequencing runs of one library were combined. Per the authors' processing: Only reads with exact TCR constant sequence were kept, trimmed to 150 nt, and grouped by their 12-nt molecular barcodes. Reads within each barcode group were sub-clustered using a 15% Levenshtein threshold, and quality-weighted consensus sequences were constructed for each RNA molecule. Non-functional sequences were excluded, and lower-count sequences lying one edit away from another sequence were also excluded. Barcode sub-clusters with fewer than 20% of the maximum read count were removed, based on fitting two negative binomial distributions. TCRdb trimmed the raw reads at Q25, called clones with MiXCR and kept productive beta chains. CDR3 protein sequences are deduplicated, and each keeps its most common genes and DNA. None of the V and J calls come from the authors' own analysis; TCRdb made them. In this sample the table shows approximately 90,000 distinct CDR3 sequences, around 23% of which occur a single time. The ten largest make up approximately 1% of the sample.

The paper's findings and limits, for the study overall: Without barcode sub-clustering, chimeric consensus sequences inflated TCR diversity; chimeras reached as high as 47%. Highly expanded clone sizes could be underestimated if identical TCR molecules share a barcode. Spiked-in Jurkat TCR RNA (around eleven copies' worth), which is not part of the donor repertoire, was contained in the naive libraries. A single cell's worth of spiked-in Jurkat TCR RNA was reported detectable even among under 1.1 million naive CD8 T cells. In CMV-specific effector cells, clones with more than 20 RNA copies contained over 97% of molecules, whereas in naive cells such clones contained under 1% of molecules. Modeling gave 3 to 3.5 recovered TCR RNA copies per cell versus about ten by digital PCR, implying roughly 29% capture efficiency.

This clonotype came up many times. No cognate antigen has been identified for it. Base-call qualities are not available, and no considerably larger clone is one nucleotide away. Recombination linked TRBV20-1 to TRBJ2-3; 7 of the junction bases match TRBD2. The source of this sequence is a human donor in good health. Some libraries in this study had Jurkat cell RNA spiked in. Sequenced material: naive CD8+ T cells from blood, with Jurkat cell RNA spiked in. The sample's cell subset or site label, decoded: FACS-sorted CD8+CD4-CCR7+CD45RA+ naive T cells. This receptor has the CDR3 CSARSGRAVPIVRTDTQYF. The nucleotide sequence is TGCAGTGCTAGAAGTGGGAGGGCCGTACCCATAGTACGCACAGATACGCAGTATTTT.